The sequence of this T cell receptor beta chain was determined in a study of Tregs in tolerant kidney transplant recipients. Profiled with immunoSEQ multiplex PCR; TCRdb holds only in-frame clones, not every one. Its listing shows roughly 34,000 clones. Concerning this clone itself: Antigen: not known. From the germline J gene comes the end of the CDR3, since the read stops 3 residues before it.

General study points: This study did not directly address biological reproducibility. Donor-specific Treg expansion exceeded global Treg expansion in tolerant patients, suggesting antigen drive.

The CDR3 consists of 13 residues. V was clipped by 5 bases and J by 0 bases, with 8 bases between them. Germline V CDR1 and CDR2: SGHTA, FQGNSA. This TCR came from a human donor who received a combined kidney and bone marrow transplant. The chain links TRBV7-2 to TRBJ2-7, with a tentative D call TRBD2 (6 bases). The sample was CD8+ T cells from blood, taken before the transplant. The CDR3: CASSGTFSYEQYF. CDR3 bases read: TGTGCCAGCAGCGGGACTTTCTCCTACGAG.